This is a list of T cell receptor beta chains from one sample in a study of control samples from healthy donors and cancer patients. Using immunoSEQ multiplex PCR, the repertoire was profiled, and TCRdb retains in-frame clones only, with some absent. Found here are about 84,000 clones, 91% of them singletons; the top ten hold about a sixth. Sample: blood. All receptors derive from a man aged 25-40 years in good health. Each CDR3 is given with its conserved first and last residue.

CDR3 protein: CASSQDRSNYQPQHF
V gene: TRBV4-3
J gene: TRBJ1-5

CDR3 protein: CASSLGILASGGQETQYF
V gene: TRBV7-2
J gene: TRBJ2-5

CDR3 protein: CASSPPAGNNSPLHF
V gene: TRBV6-5
J gene: TRBJ1-6

CDR3 protein: CASKSRGRTEAFF
V gene: TRBV10-2
J gene: TRBJ1-1

CDR3 protein: CASRYRGGDQETQYF
V gene: TRBV13
J gene: TRBJ2-5

CDR3 protein: CASRQGSTDTQYF
V gene: TRBV3-1/TRBV3-2
J gene: TRBJ2-3

CDR3 protein: CASSEHGRREAFF
V gene: TRBV10-2
J gene: TRBJ1-1

CDR3 protein: CASSVLLAGSTDTQYF
V gene: TRBV9
J gene: TRBJ2-3

CDR3 protein: CATSSLGRLAGDNEQFF
V gene: TRBV15
J gene: TRBJ2-1

CDR3 protein: CASSQAGYEQYF
V gene: TRBV2
J gene: TRBJ2-7

CDR3 protein: CASSGGLAGSVEQFF
V gene: TRBV9
J gene: TRBJ2-1

CDR3 protein: CASSVSGRAGNEQFF
V gene: TRBV9
J gene: TRBJ2-1

CDR3 protein: CASSFGQEETQYF
V gene: TRBV6-5
J gene: TRBJ2-5

CDR3 protein: CASSQGYGGLDIQYF
V gene: TRBV4-1
J gene: TRBJ2-4

CDR3 protein: CASRAGKGTYGYTF
V gene: TRBV21-1
J gene: TRBJ1-2

CDR3 protein: CASSPGREQETQYF
V gene: TRBV18
J gene: TRBJ2-5

CDR3 protein: CASSLNAYAEAFF
V gene: TRBV7-2
J gene: TRBJ1-1

CDR3 protein: CSVLGTGEGETQYF
V gene: TRBV29-1
J gene: TRBJ2-5

CDR3 protein: CASSQEGTGSEYGYTF
V gene: TRBV4-2
J gene: TRBJ1-2

CDR3 protein: CAWMFPGHINTEAFF
V gene: TRBV30
J gene: TRBJ1-1

CDR3 protein: CASSRTGGLGGITYEQYF
V gene: TRBV2
J gene: TRBJ2-7

CDR3 protein: CAVTETANTEAFF
V gene: TRBV10-3
J gene: TRBJ1-1

CDR3 protein: CASSPGQGPTQETQYF
V gene: TRBV14
J gene: TRBJ2-5

CDR3 protein: CASSLGFRIVTDTQYF
V gene: TRBV7-2
J gene: TRBJ2-3

CDR3 protein: CASSQVSGDPIEQYF
V gene: TRBV4-2
J gene: TRBJ2-7

CDR3 protein: CATSAPSGNTGELFF
V gene: TRBV15
J gene: TRBJ2-2

CDR3 protein: CASSVGASGMVDGELFF
V gene: TRBV9
J gene: TRBJ2-2

CDR3 protein: CAISESGAYEQYF
V gene: TRBV10-3
J gene: TRBJ2-7

CDR3 protein: CASSQLDRARSYNSPLHF
V gene: TRBV4-3
J gene: TRBJ1-6

CDR3 protein: CASSLDRNTEAFF
V gene: TRBV11-1
J gene: TRBJ1-1

CDR3 protein: CASSPRTGANTEAFF
V gene: TRBV3-1/TRBV3-2
J gene: TRBJ1-1

CDR3 protein: CASSAPRGSSYNEQFF
V gene: TRBV6-2/TRBV6-3
J gene: TRBJ2-1

CDR3 protein: CASSSAWAGTNYGYTF
V gene: TRBV27
J gene: TRBJ1-2

CDR3 protein: CASSLRVANTLGVGNTIYF
V gene: TRBV5-1
J gene: TRBJ1-3

CDR3 protein: CASSLSGGINSPLHF
V gene: TRBV27
J gene: TRBJ1-6

CDR3 protein: CASSVERGNNSPLHF
V gene: TRBV5-1
J gene: TRBJ1-6

CDR3 protein: CASSFGTPFENEQFF
V gene: TRBV5-6
J gene: TRBJ2-1

CDR3 protein: CASRRQGAVEQYF
V gene: TRBV12-3/TRBV12-4
J gene: TRBJ2-7

CDR3 protein: CASSIGPGHGYTF
V gene: TRBV19
J gene: TRBJ1-2

CDR3 protein: CASSEFMTAGTQYF
V gene: TRBV9
J gene: TRBJ2-5

CDR3 protein: CAISDGIDRGSYNEQFF
V gene: TRBV10-3
J gene: TRBJ2-1

CDR3 protein: CASATGAYEQYF
V gene: TRBV7-9
J gene: TRBJ2-7

CDR3 protein: CASSTTIQETQYF
V gene: TRBV19
J gene: TRBJ2-5